This T cell receptor beta chain was observed in a study of T cell responses to AZD1222 COVID-19 vaccine. TCRdb keeps only in-frame clones here, not all; method: immunoSEQ multiplex PCR. Of 130,000 or so clones in the sample, approximately 91% were seen once. Germline loops: CDR1 MNHEY, CDR2 SMNVEV (reference sequence). The CDR3 extends over 15 amino acids. Trimming removed 1 base from V and 0 bases from J, with 8 bases in between. The material sequenced was peripheral blood, taken on day 0 of AZD1222 vaccination. The sequence was collected from an adult in good health. This sequence joins TRBV27 and TRBJ2-3, with unresolved D. DNA for the CDR3: TGTGCCAGCAGTTTATTATTCACTAGCACAGATACGCAGTATTTT. This encodes CASSLLFTSTDTQYF.